This TCR beta chain appears in the sequencing data of a study of T cells in Graves' hyperthyroidism and ophthalmopathy. Whole-study context: Peripheral blood collection took place at initial diagnosis, before any treatment.

Pregnant or lactating patients were excluded, as were those with uncontrolled infection or other autoimmune disease. This clonotype was seen many times. Antigen specificity is unknown. General study findings and limits: Ophthalmopathy was distinguished from stable hyperthyroidism by 13 V-J signatures.

From RNA transcripts, TCR beta CDR3 regions were amplified. Initially, a first-round RT-PCR of the TCR CDR3 employed the HTBI primer set. Each CDR3 protein gets one entry after TCRdb re-called the multiplex PCR reads with MiXCR. The table has about 270,000 distinct CDR3 sequences, more than 20% seen once. The CDR3 loop spans 13 amino acids. Looked up from germline, CDR1 is SNHLY and CDR2 is FYNNEI. V shed 4 bases and J shed 2 bases, with 8 bases lying between them. The receptor was derived from a woman aged 40 to 55 with Graves' ophthalmopathy. Sequenced sample: blood. The chain carries TRBV2 and TRBJ1-2, with no clear D. This chain's CDR3 is CASSGAGNYGYTF. The CDR3 nucleotides are TGTGCCAGCAGTGGGGCGGGCAACTATGGCTACACCTTC.